The 9 T cell receptor beta chains given below trace back to one sample, sequenced in a study of blood T cell repertoires in COVID-19. Here immunoSEQ multiplex PCR was the method, and the copy in TCRdb shows in-frame clones only, minus some. The table records 250,000 to 350,000 clones, 88% of them present only once. The sample consisted of peripheral blood. All receptors derive from a woman aged 45-59 years with active or convalescent COVID-19.

In regard to this clone: Other DNA sequences in this sample translate to the same CDR3. The V and J genes are TRBV5-6 and TRBJ1-6; 10 bases are shared with TRBD1. Trimming at V came to 3 bases and at J to 7 bases, leaving 1 base not matched to a gene. The CDR3 covers 14 residues. Germline assignment: CDR1 SGHDT and CDR2 YYEEEE. DNA for the CDR3: TGTGCCAGCAGCTCGGGACAGGGGAATTCACCCCTCCACTTT. Amino acid sequence: CASSSGQGNSPLHF.

This chain uses TRBV3-1 (or the pseudogene TRBV3-2) with TRBJ1-4; tentative D call: TRBD1 (5 bases). V was pared by 4 bases and J by 8 bases, with 14 bases between. Germline CDR1 LGHDT, CDR2 YNNKEL (reference sequence). CDR3 length: 14 residues. CDR3 sequence reads: CASSLSSGGEKLFF. The DNA of the CDR3 is TGTGCCAGCAGCCTAAGCTCGGGGGGAGAAAAACTGTTTTTT.

The chain uses TRBV28 and TRBJ1-1; D call uncertain. Trimming took off 2 bases at V and 0 bases at J, with 13 bases between the two ends. The CDR3 is 16 residues long. The germline V gene encodes CDR1 MDHEN and CDR2 SYDVKM. The chain's CDR3 is CASSLQDLWMNTEAFF. Written as DNA, the CDR3 is TGTGCCAGCAGTTTACAGGATTTATGGATGAACACTGAAGCTTTCTTT.

In its sample, this clone was seen once. The chain combines TRBV5-5 with TRBJ1-2; 7 bases match TRBD1. J lost 5 bases, V lost 0 bases, and 7 bases had no gene match. Germline V gives CDR1 SGHKS, CDR2 YYEKEE (reference sequence). The CDR3 has 15 residues. The CDR3 sequence: CASSLADRVGYGYTF. In DNA, the CDR3 is TGTGCCAGCAGCTTGGCTGACAGGGTCGGTTATGGCTACACCTTC.

The chain joins TRBV30 to TRBJ1-2; D gene unclear. Per the germline V gene, CDR1 is GTSNPN and CDR2 is SVGIG (reference sequence). V was cut by 1 base and J by 4 bases, with 10 bases left in between. The CDR3 has 13 residues. CDR3: CAWSDGLGYGYTF. The CDR3 nucleotides read TGTGCCTGGAGTGACGGTCTAGGCTATGGCTACACCTTC.

The chain links TRBV9 to TRBJ1-4; D gene unclear. This CDR3 region has 15 residues. The germline V and J ends were trimmed by 0 bases and 7 bases, with 13 bases remaining between them. CDR1 and CDR2 (germline): SGDLS, YYNGEE. CDR3 region: CASSVAGGWGEKLFF. In DNA form, the CDR3 reads TGTGCCAGCAGCGTAGCAGGAGGGTGGGGTGAAAAACTGTTTTTT.

The chain recombines TRBV30 with TRBJ2-3, with 8 bases that match TRBD2. The CDR3 covers 15 residues. The trim removed 2 bases at V and 2 bases at J, leaving 6 bases unmatched. The V gene's germline CDR1 is GTSNPN and CDR2 SVGIG (reference sequence). The CDR3 DNA is TGTGCCTGGAGTCCGGGACTAGGAGACACAGATACGCAGTATTTT. Translating it yields CAWSPGLGDTDTQYF.

The chain joins TRBV11-2 to TRBJ1-3, with 8 bases aligning to TRBD1. In germline, CDR1 is SGHAT, CDR2 FQNNGV. The J segment lost 2 bases and the V segment lost 6 bases, leaving 3 bases of the junction unmatched. The CDR3 covers 14 residues. CDR3 nucleotide sequence: TGTGCCAGCAGTAAACAGGGGGCTGGAAACACCATATATTTT. It specifies CASSKQGAGNTIYF.

This chain connects TRBV28 to TRBJ2-3; 9 bases line up with TRBD2. Germline V gene data show CDR1 as MDHEN and CDR2 as SYDVKM. Trimming took 3 bases from V and 4 from J; bases not matched to a gene: 8. The CDR3 is made up of 16 amino acids. The CDR3: CASSFQLSGSADTQYF. The CDR3 DNA reads TGTGCCAGCAGTTTCCAACTTAGCGGGAGCGCAGATACGCAGTATTTT.